This T cell receptor beta chain is drawn from a study of T cell responses to AZD1222 COVID-19 vaccine. Assay: immunoSEQ multiplex PCR; the TCRdb copy retains only in-frame clones and omits some. Of 140,000 to 150,000 clones listed, 85% to 95% are singletons. V was shortened by 5 bases and J by 11 bases, with 15 bases between the two germline ends. Germline CDR1 is MNHEY and CDR2 is SVGAGI. The length of the CDR3 is 12 residues. V is TRBV6-5 and J is TRBJ1-2; the D gene is possibly TRBD1 (6 bases). Sequenced here: peripheral blood, sampled after recovery from COVID-19. The origin of this receptor is an adult who had recovered from COVID-19. CDR3 in amino acids: CASSPTGRGYTF. In DNA, the CDR3 is TGTGCCAGCAGTCCAACAGGGAGAGGATACACCTTC.